This T cell receptor beta chain stems from a study of CD8 T cells in Susac syndrome. About this clonotype: Its antigen is still unknown.

TCR beta was sequenced from blood CD8+ and CD4+ T cells. RNA, at about 0.45 to 1 ug, was reverse transcribed with random hexamers. Amplification of TCR beta CDR3 used immunoSEQ multiplex PCR across 54 Vbeta and 13 Jbeta. TCRdb re-called the immunoSEQ multiplex PCR reads with MiXCR, one entry per CDR3 protein. This table has 150,000 to 200,000 distinct CDR3 sequences, just over 90% appearing once. The study, taken as a whole, reports: A relatively small number of individuals underwent TCR sequencing and HLA analysis.

The TCR comes from a human donor in good health. Material: CD4+ T cells from PBMCs.

The CDR3 DNA is TGTGCCAGCAGCCAAGACGGGGAGAAAGCTTTCTTT. Protein product: CASSQDGEKAFF. The gene calls are TRBV3-1 and TRBJ1-1; D remains ambiguous. This CDR3 has 12 amino acids. Deletions cut 0 bases from V and 9 bases from J, with 8 bases between. Germline CDR1 LGHDT, CDR2 YNNKEL (reference sequence).